These 9 T cell receptor beta chains share one sample of origin, sequenced in a study of shared clonotypes between healthy human individuals. Cells designated naive CD8 were CD45RO-negative and were positively selected for CCR7, with terminally differentiated effector memory CD45RA+ cells excluded. Sequencing used immunoSEQ multiplex PCR; TCRdb keeps in-frame clones, though not all of them. The table shows some 2,100,000 clones, with roughly 91% occurring only once. The sequencing sample was made of naive CD8+ T cells from PBMCs. Every receptor here comes from a young man in good health. Some clones in this sample may be carry-over from other donors' samples.

The V call is TRBV27, the J call TRBJ1-2, with D possibly TRBD1 on 6 matching bases. Germline-derived CDR1 and CDR2 are MNHEY and SMNVEV (reference sequence). Deletions cut 4 bases from V and 7 bases from J, with 13 bases between. This CDR3 is 13 amino acids long. CDR3 in amino acids: CASSYGGTTGYTF. The CDR3 bases are TGTGCCAGCAGTTACGGGGGCACTACTGGCTACACCTTC.

This rearrangement joins TRBV9 to TRBJ2-1; perhaps TRBD1 as D (6 bases). V was cut by 4 bases and J by 4 bases, with 18 bases left in between. Germline V lookup: CDR1 SGDLS, CDR2 YYNGEE. The CDR3 has 16 residues. The chain's CDR3 is CASSHRTVSTYNEQFF. For the CDR3, the DNA is TGTGCCAGCAGCCACCGGACAGTTTCTACGTACAATGAGCAGTTCTTC.

This clone was detected a few times. The rearrangement joins TRBV5-5 to TRBJ2-2, with D possibly being TRBD1 (6 bases). Between the trimmed V and J ends, which lost 3 bases and 4 bases, there was a span of 16 bases. The CDR3 is 16 residues long. CDR1 is SGHKS and CDR2 is YYEKEE in the germline V gene (reference sequence). The CDR3 DNA reads TGTGCCAGCAGCTCGACTGTGGGGGACATCACCGGGGAGCTGTTTTTT. Residues: CASSSTVGDITGELFF.

V gene TRBV11-2 combines with J gene TRBJ2-1, with D unclear. Germline V gene lookup returns CDR1 SGHAT and CDR2 FQNNGV. Trimming cost V 3 bases and J 2 bases, with 11 bases left between them. The CDR3 is 15 amino acids. The CDR3 is CASSLEMRAYNEQFF. The CDR3 bases are TGTGCCAGCAGCTTGGAGATGAGAGCCTACAATGAGCAGTTCTTC.

The gene calls are TRBV7-6 and TRBJ2-7; tentatively, D is TRBD2 (6 bases). The CDR3 contains 15 residues. CDR1 is SGHVS, CDR2 FNYEAQ, per germline. The V end lost 2 bases, the J end lost 5 bases, and 16 bases lay between the germline ends. Here the CDR3 DNA reads TGTGCCAGCAGCTTACAGGCGGGATCAGGCGACGAGCAGTACTTC. This translates into CASSLQAGSGDEQYF.

This chain uses TRBV28 with TRBJ2-7; 8 bases map to TRBD2. CDR3 length equals 14 residues. Germline V CDR1 and CDR2: MDHEN, SYDVKM. The V and J ends lost 5 bases and 0 bases, in that order; junction bases with no gene match: 3. As DNA, the CDR3 is TGTGCCAGCAGTATAGCGGGAAGCTCCTACGAGCAGTACTTC. It codes for CASSIAGSSYEQYF.

This clone has just one count. The V call is TRBV6-5, the J call TRBJ2-1; 7 nucleotides line up with TRBD2. Trimming removed 3 bases from V and 8 bases from J; junction bases left unmatched: 10. The CDR3 has 15 residues. The V gene's germline CDR1 is MNHEY and CDR2 SVGAGI. Here the CDR3 DNA reads TGTGCCAGCAGTTATATGAGGGAGGGTAGCGATGAGCAGTTCTTC. Its protein is CASSYMREGSDEQFF.

This clone was picked up one time. The chain couples TRBV6-1 to TRBJ2-7, with 10 bases lining up with TRBD1. The CDR3 length is 13 residues. V dropped 10 bases and J dropped 4; count of bases not matched to a gene: 7. Germline lookup yields CDR1 MNHNS and CDR2 SASEGT. CDR3 loop: CATSDRGLYEQYF. CDR3 bases: TGTGCCACCTCAGACAGGGGGCTTTACGAGCAGTACTTC.

This clone was seen a single time. This chain joins TRBV7-6 and TRBJ1-5, with TRBD1 identical over 8 bases. V shed 4 bases, J shed 1 base, and the junction held 12 bases outside the gene matches. The CDR3 consists of 18 residues. Germline assignment: CDR1 SGHVS and CDR2 FNYEAQ. The CDR3 sequence: CASSSGQGDYYSNQPQHF. In DNA, the CDR3 is TGTGCCAGCAGCTCCGGACAGGGTGATTATTACAGCAATCAGCCCCAGCATTTT.